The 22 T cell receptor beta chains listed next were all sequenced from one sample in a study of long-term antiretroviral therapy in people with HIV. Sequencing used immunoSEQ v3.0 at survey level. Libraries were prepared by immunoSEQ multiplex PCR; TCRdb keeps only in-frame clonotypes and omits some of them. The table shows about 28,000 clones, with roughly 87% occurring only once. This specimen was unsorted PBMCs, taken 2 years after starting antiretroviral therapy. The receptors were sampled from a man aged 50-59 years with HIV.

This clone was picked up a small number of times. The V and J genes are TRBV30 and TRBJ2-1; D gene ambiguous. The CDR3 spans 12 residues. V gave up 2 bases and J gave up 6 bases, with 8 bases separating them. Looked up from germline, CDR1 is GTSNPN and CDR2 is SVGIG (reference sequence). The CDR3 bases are TGTGCCTGGAGTTCGAGCCTCAATGAGCAGTTCTTC. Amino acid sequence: CAWSSSLNEQFF.

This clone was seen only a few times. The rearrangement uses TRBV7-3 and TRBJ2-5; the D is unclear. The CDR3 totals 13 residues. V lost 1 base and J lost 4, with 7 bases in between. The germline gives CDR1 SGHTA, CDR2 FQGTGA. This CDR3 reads CASSLNGIETQYF. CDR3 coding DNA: TGTGCCAGCAGCTTAAATGGAATAGAGACCCAGTACTTC.

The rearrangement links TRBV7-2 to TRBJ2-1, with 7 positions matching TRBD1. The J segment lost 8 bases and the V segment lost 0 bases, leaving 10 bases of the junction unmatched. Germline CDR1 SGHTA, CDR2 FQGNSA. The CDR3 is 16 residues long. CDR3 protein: CASSLAGDSQGDEQFF. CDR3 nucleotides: TGTGCCAGCAGCTTAGCCGGGGACAGCCAAGGGGATGAGCAGTTCTTC. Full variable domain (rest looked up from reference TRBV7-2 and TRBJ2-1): GAGVSQSPSNKVTEKGKDVELRCDPISGHTALYWYRQSLGQGLEFLIYFQGNSAPDKSGLPSDRFSAERTGGSVSTLTIQRTQQEDSAVYLCASSLAGDSQGDEQFFGPGTRLTVL.

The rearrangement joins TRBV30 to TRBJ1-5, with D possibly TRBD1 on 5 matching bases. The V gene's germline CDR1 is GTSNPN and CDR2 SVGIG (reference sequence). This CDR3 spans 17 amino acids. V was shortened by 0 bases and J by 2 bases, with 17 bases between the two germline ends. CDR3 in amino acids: CAWSVRGDSFRNQPQHF. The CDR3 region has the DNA TGTGCCTGGAGTGTACGCGGGGACTCCTTCCGCAATCAGCCCCAGCATTTT.

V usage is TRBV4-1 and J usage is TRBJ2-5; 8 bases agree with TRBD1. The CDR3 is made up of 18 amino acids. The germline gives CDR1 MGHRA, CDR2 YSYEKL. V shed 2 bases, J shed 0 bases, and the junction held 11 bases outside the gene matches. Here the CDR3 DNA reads TGCGCCAGCAGCCAAAACCCCCGGACAGGGAAATACCAAGAGACCCAGTACTTC. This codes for CASSQNPRTGKYQETQYF.

CDR3 amino acids: CSVVGLAGNEQYF. The CDR3 DNA sequence: TGCAGCGTTGTGGGACTAGCAGGAAACGAGCAGTACTTC. The V gene is TRBV29-1, the J gene TRBJ2-7, with 9 bases aligning to TRBD2. The trim removed 4 bases at V and 5 bases at J, leaving 6 bases unmatched. Germline CDR1 reads SQVTM; CDR2 reads ANQGSEA. The CDR3 is made up of 13 amino acids.

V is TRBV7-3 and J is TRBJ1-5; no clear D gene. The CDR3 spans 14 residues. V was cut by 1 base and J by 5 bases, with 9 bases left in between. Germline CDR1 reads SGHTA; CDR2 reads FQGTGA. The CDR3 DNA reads TGTGCCAGCAGCTTAAAAGGGTGTCATCAGCCCCAGCATTTT. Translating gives CASSLKGCHQPQHF.

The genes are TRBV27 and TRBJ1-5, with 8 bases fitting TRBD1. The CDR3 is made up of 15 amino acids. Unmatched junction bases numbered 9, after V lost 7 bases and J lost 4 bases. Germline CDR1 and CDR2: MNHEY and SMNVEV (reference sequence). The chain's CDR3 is CASTSTGALNQPQHF. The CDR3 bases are TGTGCCAGCACCTCGACAGGGGCCCTTAATCAGCCCCAGCATTTT.

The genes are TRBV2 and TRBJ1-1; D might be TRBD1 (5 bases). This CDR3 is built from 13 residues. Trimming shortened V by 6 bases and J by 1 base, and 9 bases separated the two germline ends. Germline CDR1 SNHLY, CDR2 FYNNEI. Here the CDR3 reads CASRGQRNTEAFF. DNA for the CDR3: TGTGCCAGCAGGGGGCAGAGGAACACTGAAGCTTTCTTT.

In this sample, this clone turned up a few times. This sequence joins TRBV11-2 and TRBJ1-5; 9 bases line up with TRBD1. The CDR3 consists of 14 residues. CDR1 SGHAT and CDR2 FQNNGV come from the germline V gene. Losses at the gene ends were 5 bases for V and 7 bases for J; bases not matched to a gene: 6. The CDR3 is CASSPDRGGQPQHF. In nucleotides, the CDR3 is TGTGCCAGCAGCCCGGACAGGGGAGGACAGCCCCAGCATTTT.

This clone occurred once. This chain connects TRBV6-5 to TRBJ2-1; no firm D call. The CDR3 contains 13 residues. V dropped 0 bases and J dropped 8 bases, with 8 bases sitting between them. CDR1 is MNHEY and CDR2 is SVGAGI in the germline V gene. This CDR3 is CASSYSDWDEQFF. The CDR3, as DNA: TGTGCCAGCAGTTACTCGGATTGGGATGAGCAGTTCTTC.

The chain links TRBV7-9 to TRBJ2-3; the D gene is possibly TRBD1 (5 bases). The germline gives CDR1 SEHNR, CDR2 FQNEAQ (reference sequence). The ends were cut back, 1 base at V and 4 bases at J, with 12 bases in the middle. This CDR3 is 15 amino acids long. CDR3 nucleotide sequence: TGTGCCAGCAGCTTAGTCAGGGTTGGGGCAGATACGCAGTATTTT. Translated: CASSLVRVGADTQYF.

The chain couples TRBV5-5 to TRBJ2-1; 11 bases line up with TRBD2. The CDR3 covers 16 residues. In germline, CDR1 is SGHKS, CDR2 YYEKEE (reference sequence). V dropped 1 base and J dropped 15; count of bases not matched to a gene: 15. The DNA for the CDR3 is TGTGCCAGCAGCTTGTGGGGTTTGACTAGCGGGACGGGTGGGTTCTTC. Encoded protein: CASSLWGLTSGTGGFF.

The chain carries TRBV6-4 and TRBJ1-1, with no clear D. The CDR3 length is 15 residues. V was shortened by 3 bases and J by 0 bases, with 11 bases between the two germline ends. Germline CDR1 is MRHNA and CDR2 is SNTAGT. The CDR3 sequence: CASSERLRMNTEAFF. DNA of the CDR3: TGTGCCAGCAGTGAAAGATTAAGGATGAACACTGAAGCTTTCTTT.

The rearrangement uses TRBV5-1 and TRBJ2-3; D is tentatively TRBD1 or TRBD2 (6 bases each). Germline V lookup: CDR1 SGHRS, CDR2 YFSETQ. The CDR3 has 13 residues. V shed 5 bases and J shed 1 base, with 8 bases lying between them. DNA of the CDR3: TGCGCCAGCAGGGAGGGGGGCACAGATACGCAGTATTTT. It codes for CASREGGTDTQYF.

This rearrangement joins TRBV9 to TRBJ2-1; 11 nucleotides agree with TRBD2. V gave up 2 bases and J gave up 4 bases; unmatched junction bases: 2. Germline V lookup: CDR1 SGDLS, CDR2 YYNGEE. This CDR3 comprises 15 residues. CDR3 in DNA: TGTGCCAGCAGCGTGGGACTAGCGGTTTACAATGAGCAGTTCTTC. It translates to CASSVGLAVYNEQFF. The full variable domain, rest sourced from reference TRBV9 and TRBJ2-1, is DSGVTQTPKHLITATGQRVTLRCSPRSGDLSVYWYQQSLDQGLQFLIQYYNGEERAKGNILERFSAQQFPDLHSELNLSSLELGDSALYFCASSVGLAVYNEQFFGPGTRLTVL.

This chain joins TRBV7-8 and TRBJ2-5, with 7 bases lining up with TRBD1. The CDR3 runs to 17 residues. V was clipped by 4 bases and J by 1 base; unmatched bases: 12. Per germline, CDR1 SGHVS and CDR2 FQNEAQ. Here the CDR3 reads CASSSAGGRVTQETQYF. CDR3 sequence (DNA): TGTGCCAGCAGCTCCGCAGGGGGTAGGGTAACCCAAGAGACCCAGTACTTC. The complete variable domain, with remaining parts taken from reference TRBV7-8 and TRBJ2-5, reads GAGVSQSPRYKVAKRGQDVALRCDPISGHVSLFWYQQALGQGPEFLTYFQNEAQLDKSGLPSDRFFAERPEGSVSTLKIQRTQQEDSAVYLCASSSAGGRVTQETQYFGPGTRLLVL.

The CDR3 region has the DNA TGTGCCAGCAGCCCGGGACTAGCGCCGACCTACGAGCAGTACTTC. Its protein is CASSPGLAPTYEQYF. The chain has TRBV7-9 and TRBJ2-7, with TRBD2 matching 10 bases. Germline V gene data show CDR1 as SEHNR and CDR2 as FQNEAQ (reference sequence). Trimming took 5 bases from V and 2 from J; bases not matched to a gene: 6. The CDR3 is 15 amino acids.

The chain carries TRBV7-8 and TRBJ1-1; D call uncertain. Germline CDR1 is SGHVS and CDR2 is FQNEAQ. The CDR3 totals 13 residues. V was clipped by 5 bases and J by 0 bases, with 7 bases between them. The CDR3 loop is CASSVTVNTEAFF. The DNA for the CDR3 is TGTGCCAGCAGCGTCACAGTGAACACTGAAGCTTTCTTT.

The CDR3 is CASSRDGNTEAFF. DNA of the CDR3: TGTGCCAGCAGCCGTGACGGGAACACTGAAGCTTTCTTT. V gene TRBV11-2 combines with J gene TRBJ1-1; D remains ambiguous. The CDR3 totals 13 residues. The ends were cut back, 5 bases at V and 1 base at J, with 8 bases in the middle. Germline assignment: CDR1 SGHAT and CDR2 FQNNGV.

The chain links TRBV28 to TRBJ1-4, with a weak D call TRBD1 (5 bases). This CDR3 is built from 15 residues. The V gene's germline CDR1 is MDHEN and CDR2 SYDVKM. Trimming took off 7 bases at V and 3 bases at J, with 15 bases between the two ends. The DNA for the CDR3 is TGTGCCAGCAAGTTTGCCGACAGTTCTAATGAAAAACTGTTTTTT. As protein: CASKFADSSNEKLFF.

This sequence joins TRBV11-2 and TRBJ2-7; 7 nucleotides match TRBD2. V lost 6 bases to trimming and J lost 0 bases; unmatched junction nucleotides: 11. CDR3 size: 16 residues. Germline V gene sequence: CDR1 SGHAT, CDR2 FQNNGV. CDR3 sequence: CASRIPGLRSSYEQYF. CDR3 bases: TGTGCCAGCAGAATACCGGGACTACGAAGCTCCTACGAGCAGTACTTC.